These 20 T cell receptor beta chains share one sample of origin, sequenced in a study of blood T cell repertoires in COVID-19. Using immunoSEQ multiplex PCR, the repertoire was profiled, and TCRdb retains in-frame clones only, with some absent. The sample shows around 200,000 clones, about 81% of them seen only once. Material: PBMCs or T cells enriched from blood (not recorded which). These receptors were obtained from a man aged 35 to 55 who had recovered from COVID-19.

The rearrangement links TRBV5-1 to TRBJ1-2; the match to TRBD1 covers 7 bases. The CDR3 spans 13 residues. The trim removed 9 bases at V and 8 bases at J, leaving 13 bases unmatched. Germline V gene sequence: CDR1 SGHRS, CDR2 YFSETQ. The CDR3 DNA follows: TGCGCCACCCGGACAGGTCATGCAGAGGGCTACACCTTC. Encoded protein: CATRTGHAEGYTF.

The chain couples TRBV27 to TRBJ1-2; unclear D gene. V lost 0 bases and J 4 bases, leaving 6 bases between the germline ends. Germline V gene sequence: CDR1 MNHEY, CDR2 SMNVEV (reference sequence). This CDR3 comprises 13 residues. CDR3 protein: CASSLSASYGYTF. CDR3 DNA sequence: TGTGCCAGCAGTTTATCAGCTAGCTATGGCTACACCTTC.

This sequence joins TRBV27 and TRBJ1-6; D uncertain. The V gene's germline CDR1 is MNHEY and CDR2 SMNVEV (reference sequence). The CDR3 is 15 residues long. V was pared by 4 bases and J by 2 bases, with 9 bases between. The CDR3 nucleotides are TGTGCCAGCAGTTCAGCAGGCACCTATAATTCACCCCTCCACTTT. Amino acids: CASSSAGTYNSPLHF.

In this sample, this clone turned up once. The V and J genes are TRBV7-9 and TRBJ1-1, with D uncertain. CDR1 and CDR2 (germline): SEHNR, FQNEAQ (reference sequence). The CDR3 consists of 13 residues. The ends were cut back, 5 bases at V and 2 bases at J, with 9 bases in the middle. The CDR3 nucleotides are TGTGCCAGCAGCCAACAGTCTAACACTGAAGCTTTCTTT. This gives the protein CASSQQSNTEAFF. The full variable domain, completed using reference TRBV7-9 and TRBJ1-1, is DTGVSQNPRHKITKRGQNVTFRCDPISEHNRLYWYRQTLGQGPEFLTYFQNEAQLEKSRLLSDRFSAERPKGSFSTLEIQRTEQGDSAMYLCASSQQSNTEAFFGQGTRLTVV.

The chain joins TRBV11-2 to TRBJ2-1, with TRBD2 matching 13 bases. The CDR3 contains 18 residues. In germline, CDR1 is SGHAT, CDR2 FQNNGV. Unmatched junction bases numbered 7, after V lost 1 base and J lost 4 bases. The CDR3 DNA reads TGTGCCAGCAGCTTAGTAGGAGGACTAGCGGGAGAGTACAATGAGCAGTTCTTC. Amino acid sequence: CASSLVGGLAGEYNEQFF. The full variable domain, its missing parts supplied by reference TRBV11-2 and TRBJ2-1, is EAGVAQSPRYKIIEKRQSVAFWCNPISGHATLYWYQQILGQGPKLLIQFQNNGVVDDSQLPKDRFSAERLKGVDSTLKIQPAKLEDSAVYLCASSLVGGLAGEYNEQFFGPGTRLTVL.

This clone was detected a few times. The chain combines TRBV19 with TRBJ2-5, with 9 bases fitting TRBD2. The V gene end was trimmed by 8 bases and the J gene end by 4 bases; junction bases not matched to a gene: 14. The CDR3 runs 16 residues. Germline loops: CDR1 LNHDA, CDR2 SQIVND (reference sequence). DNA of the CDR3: TGTGCCAGTTCCAATCCGGCTAGCGGGAATGCAGAGACCCAGTACTTC. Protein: CASSNPASGNAETQYF.

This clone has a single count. The CDR3 nucleotides are TGTGCCAGCAGCCTTATCCCTCAGACAGGGCACAATGAGCAGTTCTTC. Amino acids: CASSLIPQTGHNEQFF. The gene calls are TRBV5-6 and TRBJ2-1; 7 bases agree with TRBD1. Germline V gene sequence: CDR1 SGHDT, CDR2 YYEEEE. With 4 bases clipped from V and 5 bases from J, the junction kept 12 bases outside the gene matches. CDR3 length equals 16 residues. Drawing the rest from reference TRBV5-6 and TRBJ2-1, the complete variable domain is DAGVTQSPTHLIKTRGQQVTLRCSPKSGHDTVSWYQQALGQGPQFIFQYYEEEERQRGNFPDRFSGHQFPNYSSELNVNALLLGDSALYLCASSLIPQTGHNEQFFGPGTRLTVL.

The CDR3 DNA reads as TGTGCCAGTAGTATGAGAGGCGGGAATGGCTACACCTTC. Amino acids: CASSMRGGNGYTF. This chain uses TRBV19 with TRBJ1-2; no reliable D call. CDR1 is LNHDA, CDR2 SQIVND, per germline (reference sequence). This CDR3 is built from 13 residues. Trimming removed 3 bases from V and 6 bases from J, with 11 bases in between.

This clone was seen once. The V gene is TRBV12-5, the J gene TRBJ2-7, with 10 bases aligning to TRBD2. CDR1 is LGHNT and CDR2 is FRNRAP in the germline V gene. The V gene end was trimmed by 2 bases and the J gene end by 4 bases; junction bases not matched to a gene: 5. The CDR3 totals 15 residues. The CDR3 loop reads CASGLSGRERYEQYF. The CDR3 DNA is TGTGCTAGTGGTTTGAGCGGGAGGGAGAGATACGAGCAGTACTTC.

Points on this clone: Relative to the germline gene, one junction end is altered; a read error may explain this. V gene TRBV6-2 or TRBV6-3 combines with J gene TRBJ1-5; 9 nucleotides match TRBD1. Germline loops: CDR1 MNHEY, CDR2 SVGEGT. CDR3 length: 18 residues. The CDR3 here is CASSYLPGQGRVNQPQHF. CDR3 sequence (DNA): TGTGCTAGCAGTTACCTCCCGGGACAGGGAAGGGTGAATCAGCCCCAGCATTTT.

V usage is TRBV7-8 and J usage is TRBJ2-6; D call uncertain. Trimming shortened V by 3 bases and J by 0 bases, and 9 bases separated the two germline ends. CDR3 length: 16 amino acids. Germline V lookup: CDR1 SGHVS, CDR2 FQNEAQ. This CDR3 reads CASSFGRSSGANVLTF. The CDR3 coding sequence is TGTGCCAGCAGCTTTGGCAGATCCTCTGGGGCCAACGTCCTGACTTTC.

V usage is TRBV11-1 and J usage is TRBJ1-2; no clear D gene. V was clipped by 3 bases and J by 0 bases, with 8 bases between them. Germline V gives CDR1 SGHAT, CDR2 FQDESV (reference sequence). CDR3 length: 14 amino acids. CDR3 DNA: TGTGCCAGCAGCTTCCGGTCTACTAACTATGGCTACACCTTC. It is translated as CASSFRSTNYGYTF.

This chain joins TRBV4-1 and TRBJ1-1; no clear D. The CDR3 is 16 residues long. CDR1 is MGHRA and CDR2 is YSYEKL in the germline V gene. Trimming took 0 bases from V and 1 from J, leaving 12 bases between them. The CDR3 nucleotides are TGCGCCAGCAGCCAAGACGTTGGGCGCAGGAACACTGAAGCTTTCTTT. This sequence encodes CASSQDVGRRNTEAFF.

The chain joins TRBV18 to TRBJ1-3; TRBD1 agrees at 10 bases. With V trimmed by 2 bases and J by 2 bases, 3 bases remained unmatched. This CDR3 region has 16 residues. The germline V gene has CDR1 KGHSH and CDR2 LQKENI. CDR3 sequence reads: CASSPSGQGAGNTIYF. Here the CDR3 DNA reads TGTGCCAGCTCACCAAGTGGACAGGGGGCTGGAAACACCATATATTTT.

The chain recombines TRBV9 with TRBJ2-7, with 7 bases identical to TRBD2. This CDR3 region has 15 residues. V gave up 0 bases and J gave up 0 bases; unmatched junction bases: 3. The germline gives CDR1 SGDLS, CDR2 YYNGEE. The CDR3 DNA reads TGTGCCAGCAGCGTAGGGCGGGGGAGCTCCTACGAGCAGTACTTC. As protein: CASSVGRGSSYEQYF.

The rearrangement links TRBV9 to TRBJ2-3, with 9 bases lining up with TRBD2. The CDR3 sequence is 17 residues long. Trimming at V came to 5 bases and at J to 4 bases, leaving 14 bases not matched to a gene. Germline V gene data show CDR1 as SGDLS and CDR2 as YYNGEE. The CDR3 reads CASSDAVGASGADTQYF. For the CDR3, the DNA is TGTGCCAGCAGTGATGCGGTGGGGGCTAGCGGGGCAGATACGCAGTATTTT. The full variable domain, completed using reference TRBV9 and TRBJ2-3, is DSGVTQTPKHLITATGQRVTLRCSPRSGDLSVYWYQQSLDQGLQFLIQYYNGEERAKGNILERFSAQQFPDLHSELNLSSLELGDSALYFCASSDAVGASGADTQYFGPGTRLTVL.

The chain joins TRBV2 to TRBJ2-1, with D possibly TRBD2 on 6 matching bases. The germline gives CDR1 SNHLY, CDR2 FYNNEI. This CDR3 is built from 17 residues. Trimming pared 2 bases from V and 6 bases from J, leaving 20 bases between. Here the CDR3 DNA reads TGTGCCAGCAGTGAACTCCATTCTGCCGGGAGCCGCAATGAGCAGTTCTTC. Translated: CASSELHSAGSRNEQFF.

This CDR3 is CASSLAGGSPKETQYF. CDR3 in DNA: TGTGCCAGCAGCTTAGCGGGAGGGTCACCCAAAGAGACCCAGTACTTC. V and J are TRBV7-3 and TRBJ2-5; 9 bases map to TRBD2. The germline V gene encodes CDR1 SGHTA and CDR2 FQGTGA. J was trimmed by 3 bases and V by 2 bases; bases with no gene match: 7. The CDR3 is 16 residues long. The full variable domain, with the rest looked up from reference TRBV7-3 and TRBJ2-5, is GAGVSQTPSNKVTEKGKYVELRCDPISGHTALYWYRQSLGQGPEFLIYFQGTGAADDSGLPNDRFFAVRPEGSVSTLKIQRTERGDSAVYLCASSLAGGSPKETQYFGPGTRLLVL.

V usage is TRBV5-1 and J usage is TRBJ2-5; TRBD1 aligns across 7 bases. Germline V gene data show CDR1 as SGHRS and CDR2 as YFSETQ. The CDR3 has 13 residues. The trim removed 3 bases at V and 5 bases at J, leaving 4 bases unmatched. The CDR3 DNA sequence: TGCGCCAGCAGCTACAGGGGCGGGGAGACCCAGTACTTC. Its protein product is CASSYRGGETQYF. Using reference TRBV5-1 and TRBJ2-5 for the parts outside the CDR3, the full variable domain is KAGVTQTPRYLIKTRGQQVTLSCSPISGHRSVSWYQQTPGQGLQFLFEYFSETQRNKGNFPGRFSGRQFSNSRSEMNVSTLELGDSALYLCASSYRGGETQYFGPGTRLLVL.

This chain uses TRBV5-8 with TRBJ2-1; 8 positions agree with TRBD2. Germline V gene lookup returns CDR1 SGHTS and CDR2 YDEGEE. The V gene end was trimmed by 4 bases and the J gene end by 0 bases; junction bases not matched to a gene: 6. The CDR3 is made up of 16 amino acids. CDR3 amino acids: CASSPSGTSSYNEQFF. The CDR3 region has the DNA TGTGCCAGCAGCCCGTCCGGGACTAGCTCCTACAATGAGCAGTTCTTC.